What follows describes a single T cell receptor (beta chain). The antigen is undetermined. These data belong to a study of CD8+ T cells in alopecia areata. Study-wide background: Twice a day, 5 to 10 mg of oral tofacitinib was administered to treated patients. Overall study findings and caveats: Clonality in lesional scalp, especially alopecia totalis/universalis, exceeded that of normal scalp. The study also sequences resident alphabeta T cells of normal skin in scalp samples.

Reverse transcribed after extraction, RNA yielded cDNA as the sequencing template. TCRdb's table, derived via immunoSEQ multiplex PCR, lists solely in-frame clones and lacks some. Among 150,000 or so clones listed, 45% to 60% were seen once. The CDR3 loop spans 13 amino acids. Trimming shortened V by 4 bases and J by 4 bases, and 10 bases separated the two germline ends. The chain carries TRBV23-1 and TRBJ1-2; D unclear. TRBV23-1 is given ORF status, its function remaining uncertain. The TCR sequence derives from a human donor with alopecia areata. The specimen was CD4+ T cells sorted from blood. Here the CDR3 DNA reads TGCGCCAGCAGTCGCCGGAACCTCTATGGCTACACCTTC. Residues: CASSRRNLYGYTF.